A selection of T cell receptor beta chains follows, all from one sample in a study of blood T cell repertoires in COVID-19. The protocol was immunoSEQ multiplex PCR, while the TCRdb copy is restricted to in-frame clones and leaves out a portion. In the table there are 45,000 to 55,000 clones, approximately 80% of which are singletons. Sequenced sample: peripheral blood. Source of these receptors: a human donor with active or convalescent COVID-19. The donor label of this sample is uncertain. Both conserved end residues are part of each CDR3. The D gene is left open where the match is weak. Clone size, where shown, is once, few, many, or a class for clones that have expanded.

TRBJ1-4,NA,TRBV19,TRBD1,CASSLQGGEKLFF,TGTGCCAGTAGTTTGCAGGGGGGAGAAAAACTGTTTTTT
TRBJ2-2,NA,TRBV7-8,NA,CASSLGRGDTGELFF,TGTGCCAGCAGCTTAGGTCGCGGGGACACCGGGGAGCTGTTTTTT
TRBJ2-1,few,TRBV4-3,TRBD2,CASSQVEGGPSGNEQFF,TGCGCCAGCAGCCAAGTGGAGGGAGGGCCCTCTGGTAATGAGCAGTTCTTC
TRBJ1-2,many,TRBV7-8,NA,CASSSASRGSGYTF,TGTGCCAGCAGCTCCGCGTCGAGGGGGAGCGGCTACACCTTC
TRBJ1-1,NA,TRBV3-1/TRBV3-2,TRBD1,CASSRQGARAFF,TGTGCCAGCAGCCGACAGGGGGCGCGAGCTTTCTTT
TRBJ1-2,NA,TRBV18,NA,CASSPTPGWVGANYGYTF,TGTGCCAGCTCACCTACCCCCGGGTGGGTGGGAGCAAACTATGGCTACACCTTC
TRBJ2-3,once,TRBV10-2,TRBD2,CASSPGLAGTDTQYF,TGCGCCAGCAGTCCGGGACTAGCGGGAACAGATACGCAGTATTTT
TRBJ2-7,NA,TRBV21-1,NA,CASSNPPDSVPYEQYF,TGTGCCAGCAGCAATCCTCCGGACAGTGTACCCTACGAGCAGTACTTC
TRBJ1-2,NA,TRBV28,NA,CASMGVDPRGYTF,TGTGCCAGCATGGGTGTCGACCCGAGGGGCTACACCTTC
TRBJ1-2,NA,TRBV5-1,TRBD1,CASSSGQAFYGYTF,TGCGCCAGCAGCTCGGGACAGGCCTTCTATGGCTACACCTTC
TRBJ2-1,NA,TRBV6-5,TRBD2,CASRPSSGRHHEQFF,TGTGCCAGCAGGCCTTCTAGCGGGAGACACCATGAGCAGTTCTTC
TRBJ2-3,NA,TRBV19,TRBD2,CASSRTSVPDTQYF,TGTGCCAGTAGTCGGACTAGCGTCCCAGATACGCAGTATTTT
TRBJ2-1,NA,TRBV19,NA,CASSAGTTRFYNEQFF,TGTGCCAGTAGTGCTGGGACAACTCGTTTCTACAATGAGCAGTTCTTC
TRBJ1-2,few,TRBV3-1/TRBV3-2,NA,CASSQDPQGYGYTF,TGTGCCAGCAGCCAAGATCCCCAGGGTTATGGCTACACCTTC
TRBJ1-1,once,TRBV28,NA,CASRTGEGHTEAFF,TGTGCCAGCAGAACTGGGGAGGGGCACACTGAAGCTTTCTTT
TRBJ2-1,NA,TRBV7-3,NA,CASSLGSGRENEQFF,TGTGCCAGCAGCTTAGGAAGTGGGAGAGAGAATGAGCAGTTCTTC
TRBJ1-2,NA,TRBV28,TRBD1,CASSLTDRGYGYTF,TGTGCCAGCAGTTTAACCGACAGGGGATATGGCTACACCTTC
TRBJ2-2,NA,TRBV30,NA,CAAQGPGTGELFF,TGTGCGGCTCAGGGGCCGGGAACCGGGGAGCTGTTTTTT
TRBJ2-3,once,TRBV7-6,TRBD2,CASSPLAGPSTDTQYF,TGTGCCAGCAGCCCACTAGCGGGGCCTAGCACAGATACGCAGTATTTT
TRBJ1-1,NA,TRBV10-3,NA,CAISGTGTTEAFF,TGTGCCATCAGTGGTACAGGGACCACTGAAGCTTTCTTT
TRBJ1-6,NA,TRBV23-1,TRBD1,CASKDREEGNSPLHF,TGCGCCAGCAAGGACAGGGAGGAGGGTAATTCACCCCTCCACTTT
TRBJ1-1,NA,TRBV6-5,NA,CASSRGRGATEAFF,TGTGCCAGCAGTCGTGGACGGGGAGCCACTGAAGCTTTCTTT
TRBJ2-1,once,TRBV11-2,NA,CASSPGVRDTGQFF,TGTGCCAGCAGCCCCGGGGTCCGGGACACGGGACAGTTCTTC
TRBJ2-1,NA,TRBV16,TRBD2,CASSPWREGTYNEQFF,TGTGCCAGCAGCCCCTGGCGGGAGGGCACCTACAATGAGCAGTTCTTC
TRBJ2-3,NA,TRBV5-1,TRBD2,CASSLLLAGGPTDTQYF,TGCGCCAGCAGCTTGTTACTAGCGGGAGGGCCCACAGATACGCAGTATTTT
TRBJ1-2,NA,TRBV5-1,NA,CASTGGGVVNGYTF,TGCGCCAGCACCGGGGGTGGGGTTGTCAATGGCTACACCTTC
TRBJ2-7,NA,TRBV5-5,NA,CASSSGYYEQYF,TGTGCCAGCAGCTCAGGGTATTACGAGCAGTACTTC
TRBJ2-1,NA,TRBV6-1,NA,CASSEFGTGSSYNEQFF,TGTGCCAGCAGTGAATTCGGTACAGGAAGCTCCTACAATGAGCAGTTCTTC
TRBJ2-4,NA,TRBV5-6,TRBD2,CASSLMTSGRALAKNIQYF,TGTGCCAGCAGCCTAATGACTAGCGGGAGGGCCCTAGCCAAAAACATTCAGTACTTC
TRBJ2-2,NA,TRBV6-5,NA,CASRVTGFGSGELFF,TGTGCCAGCAGGGTAACAGGGTTTGGCTCCGGGGAGCTGTTTTTT
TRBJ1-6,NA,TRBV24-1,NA,CATPYSPLHF,TGTGCCACCCCGTATTCACCCCTCCACTTT
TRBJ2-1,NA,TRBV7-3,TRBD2,CASSLGSGRYNEQFF,TGTGCCAGCAGCTTGGGTAGCGGGAGGTACAATGAGCAGTTCTTC
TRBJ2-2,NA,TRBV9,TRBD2,CASSPTSALNTGELFF,TGTGCCAGCAGCCCAACTAGCGCCTTGAACACCGGGGAGCTGTTTTTT
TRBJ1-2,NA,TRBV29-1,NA,CSVGDPAGYGYTF,TGCAGCGTTGGAGATCCCGCGGGCTATGGCTACACCTTC
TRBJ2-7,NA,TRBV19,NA,CASSSDRPIGQYEQYF,TGTGCCAGTAGTTCTGACAGACCGATAGGGCAATACGAGCAGTACTTC
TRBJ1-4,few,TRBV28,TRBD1,CASRFGQGTEKLFF,TGTGCCAGCAGGTTCGGACAGGGGACTGAAAAACTGTTTTTT
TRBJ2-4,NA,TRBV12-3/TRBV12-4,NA,CASSGAGGRKNF,TGTGCCAGCAGTGGGGCCGGGGGGCGCAAGAACTTC
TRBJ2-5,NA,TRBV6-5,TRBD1,CATLGVGQGETQYF,TGTGCCACCCTGGGAGTCGGACAGGGGGAGACCCAGTACTTC
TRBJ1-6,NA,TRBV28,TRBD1,CASRTTGVAYNSPLHF,TGTGCCAGCAGGACAACAGGGGTGGCCTATAATTCACCCCTCCACTTT
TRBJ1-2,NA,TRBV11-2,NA,CASSSYNLDGYTF,TGTGCCAGCAGCTCATACAATTTGGATGGCTACACCTTC
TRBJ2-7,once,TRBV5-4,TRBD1,CASSRTGGPLEQYF,TGTGCCAGCAGCCGGACAGGGGGCCCGCTGGAGCAGTACTTC
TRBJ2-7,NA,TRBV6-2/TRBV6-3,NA,CASSMGHFSYEQYF,TGTGCCAGCAGTATGGGACACTTCTCCTACGAGCAGTACTTC
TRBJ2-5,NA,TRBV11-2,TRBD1,CASSSWTGGGETQYF,TGTGCCAGCAGCTCCTGGACAGGGGGCGGGGAGACCCAGTACTTC